The entry below describes one TCR beta chain. What it binds is unknown. The PCR contained 60 Vbeta and 13 Jbeta primers. Clones were sequenced by immunoSEQ multiplex PCR, and TCRdb holds only the in-frame ones, with some missing. The profile shows over 150,000 clones, roughly 80% of them singletons. The length of the CDR3 is 14 residues. V lost 2 bases and J lost 8; bases outside the gene matches: 3. Per germline, CDR1 SGHDT and CDR2 YYEEEE. These data originate in a study of cytomegalovirus exposure and HLA in healthy donors. Study findings and constraints: In vitro work confirmed that three CMV-associated chains recognize CMV antigens. Cytomegalovirus-associated status was assigned to 164 TCR beta chains.

The sample comprised PBMCs. This receptor was obtained from a boy younger than 18 in good health and CMV-seronegative. The chain is built from TRBV5-6 and TRBJ2-1; 11 bases fit TRBD2. DNA of the CDR3: TGTGCCAGCAGCTTTAGCGGGAGGGCGGATGAGCAGTTCTTC. Amino acid sequence: CASSFSGRADEQFF.